These T cell receptor beta chains were read from a single sample in a study of radiotherapy plus CTLA-4 blockade in lung cancer. Method: immunoSEQ multiplex PCR; TCRdb's copy keeps in-frame clones and lacks some. The repertoire consists of tens of thousands of clones, with 70% to 85% occurring once and the leading ten covering over 7.5%. This material consisted of peripheral blood, taken from a patient treated with radiotherapy plus ipilimumab. Receptors originate from a human donor with non-small cell lung cancer who had a complete response to radiotherapy plus ipilimumab. Each CDR3 is given with its conserved first and last residue. The D gene is left open where the match is weak. Size is stated for part of the rows, as once, few or many counts, or as a class when the clone is expanded.

J gene,V gene,clone size,D gene,CDR3 protein
TRBJ2-7,TRBV2,-,TRBD1,CASSVSGSWDSSYEQYF
TRBJ2-2,TRBV7-9,-,-,CASSIGRQALGTGELFF
TRBJ2-5,TRBV9,few,-,CASSVSPQETQYF
TRBJ2-1,TRBV18,-,TRBD2,CASSPRTSVGFGEQFF
TRBJ1-1,TRBV27,-,-,CASSQQGWTEAFF
TRBJ1-2,TRBV7-2,-,-,CASSLYSNGYTF
TRBJ2-3,TRBV6-5,-,TRBD1,CASRQGGQGQDTQYF
TRBJ2-5,TRBV11-3,many,-,CASSLGQQETQYF
TRBJ2-2,TRBV25-1,-,-,CASSEWEEGELFF
TRBJ2-5,TRBV5-1,-,-,CASSLEGGSQYF
TRBJ2-1,TRBV7-6,-,TRBD2,CASSLRLAGGYNEQFF
TRBJ2-2,TRBV19,-,-,CASSIEQAGELFF
TRBJ1-1,TRBV20-1,-,-,CSVVQGTEAFF
TRBJ2-3,TRBV12-5,-,-,CASGPSPTADTQYF
TRBJ2-4,TRBV2,-,TRBD1,CASRSSGQGVKGAKNIQYF
TRBJ2-3,TRBV4-1,-,TRBD1,CASSQSGQGGTDTQYF
TRBJ2-2,TRBV7-2,-,-,CASRPGGGVTGELFF
TRBJ1-6,TRBV10-3,-,TRBD1,CAIALGQSYNSPLHF
TRBJ2-1,TRBV29-1,-,-,CSVEDWQDNEQFF
TRBJ1-2,TRBV25-1,-,-,CASRGLNYGYTF
TRBJ1-4,TRBV9,-,TRBD1,CASSGPDRGEKLFF
TRBJ2-1,TRBV7-7,-,-,CASSSGGPYNEQFF
TRBJ1-4,TRBV5-5,-,TRBD1,CASSGQTGNEKLFF
TRBJ2-5,TRBV5-4,-,TRBD1,CASSRIGTGGRETQYF
TRBJ2-1,TRBV15,-,-,CATSRDLLGEQFF
TRBJ1-2,TRBV11-2,-,-,CASSLVGGNNYGYTF
TRBJ1-2,TRBV12-5,few,-,CASGLGANYGYTF
TRBJ1-2,TRBV18,-,-,CASSPGAGDGYTF
TRBJ1-5,TRBV25-1,-,-,CASRGSGTPSNQPQHF
TRBJ1-1,TRBV6-5,-,-,CASSRGGATNTEAFF
TRBJ1-5,TRBV30,-,-,CAWSVRGYSNQPQHF
TRBJ1-5,TRBV19,few,TRBD1,CASSAPGQVGNQPQHF
TRBJ2-1,TRBV6-1,-,-,CASSEGWGDDYEQFF
TRBJ2-5,TRBV7-8,-,-,CASSLAQEETQYF
TRBJ2-3,TRBV5-6,-,-,CASSLKGTDTQYF
TRBJ2-2,TRBV7-2,few,-,CASSGGRTGELFF
TRBJ2-1,TRBV7-2,-,-,CASSTGLSSYNEQFF
TRBJ1-1,TRBV18,-,-,CASSSTGARNTEAFF
TRBJ1-3,TRBV6-5,few,-,CAAQDYSGNTIYF
TRBJ2-3,TRBV19,-,TRBD2,CASNPHSGGAVDTQYF
TRBJ1-1,TRBV5-6,once,-,CASSFLPGTTKNTEAFF
TRBJ1-6,TRBV4-3,-,-,CASSQEGFSYNSPLHF
TRBJ1-2,TRBV4-3,few,TRBD1,CASSQSTGGTSYGYTF
TRBJ1-5,TRBV2,-,-,CASSSSGTRGQPQHF
TRBJ1-1,TRBV7-9,-,-,CASSLTGQRNTEAFF
TRBJ1-5,TRBV18,-,TRBD1,CASSRQGQINQPQHF
TRBJ1-5,TRBV7-9,-,-,CASTLVSGSSNQPQHF
TRBJ1-6,TRBV6-6,-,TRBD1,CASSSGQPNSPLHF